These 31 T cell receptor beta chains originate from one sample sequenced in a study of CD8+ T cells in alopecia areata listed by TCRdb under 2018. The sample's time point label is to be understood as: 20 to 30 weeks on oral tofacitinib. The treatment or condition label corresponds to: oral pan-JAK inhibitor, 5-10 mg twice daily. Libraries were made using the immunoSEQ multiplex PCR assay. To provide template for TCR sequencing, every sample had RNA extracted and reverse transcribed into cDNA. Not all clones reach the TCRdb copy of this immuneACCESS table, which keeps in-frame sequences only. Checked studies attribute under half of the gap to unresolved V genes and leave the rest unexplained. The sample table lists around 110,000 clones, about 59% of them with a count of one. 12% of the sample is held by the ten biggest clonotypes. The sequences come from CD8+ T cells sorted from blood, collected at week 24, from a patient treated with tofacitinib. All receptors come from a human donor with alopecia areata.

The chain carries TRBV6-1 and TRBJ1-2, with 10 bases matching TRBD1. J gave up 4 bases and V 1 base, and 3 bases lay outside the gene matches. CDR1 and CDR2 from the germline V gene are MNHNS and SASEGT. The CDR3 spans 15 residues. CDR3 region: CASSEGTGGVYGYTF. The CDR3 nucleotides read TGTGCCAGCAGTGAAGGGACAGGGGGTGTCTATGGCTACACCTTC.

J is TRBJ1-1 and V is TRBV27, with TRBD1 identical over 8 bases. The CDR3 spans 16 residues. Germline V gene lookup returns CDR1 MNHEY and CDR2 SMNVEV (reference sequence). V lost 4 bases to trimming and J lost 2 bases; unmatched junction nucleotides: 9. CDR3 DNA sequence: TGTGCCAGCAGTTATCCTCCCGGGACAGGAAACACTGAAGCTTTCTTT. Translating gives CASSYPPGTGNTEAFF.

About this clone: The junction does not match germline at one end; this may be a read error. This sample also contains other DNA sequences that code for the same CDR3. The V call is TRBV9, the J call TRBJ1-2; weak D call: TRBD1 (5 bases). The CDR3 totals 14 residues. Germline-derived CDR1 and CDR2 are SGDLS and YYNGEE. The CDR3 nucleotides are TGCGCCAGCAGCGTGGGACGGAGTAACTATGGCTACACCTTC. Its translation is CASSVGRSNYGYTF.

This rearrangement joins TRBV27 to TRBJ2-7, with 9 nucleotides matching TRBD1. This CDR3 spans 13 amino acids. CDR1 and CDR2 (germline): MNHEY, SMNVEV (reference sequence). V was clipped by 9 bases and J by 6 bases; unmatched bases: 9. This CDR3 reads CARLRQGEAEQYF. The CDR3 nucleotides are TGTGCCAGGTTAAGACAGGGGGAGGCCGAGCAGTACTTC.

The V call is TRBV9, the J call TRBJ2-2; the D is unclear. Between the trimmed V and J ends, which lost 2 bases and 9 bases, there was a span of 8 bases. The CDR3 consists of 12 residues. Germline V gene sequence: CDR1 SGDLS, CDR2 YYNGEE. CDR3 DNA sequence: TGTGCCAGCAGCGTCGGTAATCGGGAGCTGTTTTTT. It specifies CASSVGNRELFF.

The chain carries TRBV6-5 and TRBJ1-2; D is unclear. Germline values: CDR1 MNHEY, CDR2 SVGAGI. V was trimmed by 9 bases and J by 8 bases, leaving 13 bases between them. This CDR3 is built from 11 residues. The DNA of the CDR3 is TGTGCCAGTCACGGGAAGTTGGGCTACACCTTC. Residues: CASHGKLGYTF.

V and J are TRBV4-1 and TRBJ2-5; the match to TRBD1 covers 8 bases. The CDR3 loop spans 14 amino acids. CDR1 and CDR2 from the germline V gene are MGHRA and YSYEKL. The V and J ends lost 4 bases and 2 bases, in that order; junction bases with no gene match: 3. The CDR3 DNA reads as TGCGCCAGCAGCCCCCGACAGGGGCAAGAGACCCAGTACTTC. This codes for CASSPRQGQETQYF.

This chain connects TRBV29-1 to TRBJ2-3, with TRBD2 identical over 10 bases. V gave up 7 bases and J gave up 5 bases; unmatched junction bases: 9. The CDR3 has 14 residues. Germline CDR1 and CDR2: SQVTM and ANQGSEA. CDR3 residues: CSAPGTSVGDTQYF. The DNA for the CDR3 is TGCAGCGCCCCCGGGACTAGCGTTGGAGATACGCAGTATTTT.

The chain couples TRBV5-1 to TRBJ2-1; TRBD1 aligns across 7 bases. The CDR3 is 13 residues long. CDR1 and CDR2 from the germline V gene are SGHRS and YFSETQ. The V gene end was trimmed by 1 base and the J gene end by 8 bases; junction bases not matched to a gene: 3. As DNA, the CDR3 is TGCGCCAGCAGCTTGACAGGGGCGCATGAGCAGTTCTTC. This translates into CASSLTGAHEQFF.

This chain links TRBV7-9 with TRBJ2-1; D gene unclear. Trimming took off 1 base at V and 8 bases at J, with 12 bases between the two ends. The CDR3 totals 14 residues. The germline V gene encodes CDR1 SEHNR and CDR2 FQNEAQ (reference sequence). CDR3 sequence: CASSLDARPHEQFF. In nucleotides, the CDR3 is TGTGCCAGCAGCTTAGATGCGAGGCCCCATGAGCAGTTCTTC.

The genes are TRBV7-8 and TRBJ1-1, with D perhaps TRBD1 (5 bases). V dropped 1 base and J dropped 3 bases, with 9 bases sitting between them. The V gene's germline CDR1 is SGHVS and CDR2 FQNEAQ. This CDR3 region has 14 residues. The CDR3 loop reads CASSLGGEDTEAFF. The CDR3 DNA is TGTGCCAGCAGCTTAGGGGGGGAGGACACTGAAGCTTTCTTT.

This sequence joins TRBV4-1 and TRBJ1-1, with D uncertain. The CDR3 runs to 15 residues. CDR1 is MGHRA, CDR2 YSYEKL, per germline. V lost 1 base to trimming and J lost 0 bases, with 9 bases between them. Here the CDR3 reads CASSQGLPMNTEAFF. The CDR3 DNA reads TGCGCCAGCAGCCAAGGACTCCCGATGAACACTGAAGCTTTCTTT.

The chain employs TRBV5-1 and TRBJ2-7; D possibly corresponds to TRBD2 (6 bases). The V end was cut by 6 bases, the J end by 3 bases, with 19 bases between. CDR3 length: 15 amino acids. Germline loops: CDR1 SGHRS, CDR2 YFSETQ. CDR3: CASTSPGLPLYEQYF. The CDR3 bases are TGCGCCAGCACTTCTCCGGGACTCCCCCTCTACGAGCAGTACTTC. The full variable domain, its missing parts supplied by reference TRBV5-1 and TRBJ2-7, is KAGVTQTPRYLIKTRGQQVTLSCSPISGHRSVSWYQQTPGQGLQFLFEYFSETQRNKGNFPGRFSGRQFSNSRSEMNVSTLELGDSALYLCASTSPGLPLYEQYFGPGTRLTVT.

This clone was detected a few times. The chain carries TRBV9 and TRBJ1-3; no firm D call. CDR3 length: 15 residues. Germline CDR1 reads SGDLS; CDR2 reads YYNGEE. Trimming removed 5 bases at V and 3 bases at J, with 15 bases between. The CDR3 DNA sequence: TGTGCCAGCAGTACTGGAACAGTTGGTGGAAACACCATATATTTT. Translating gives CASSTGTVGGNTIYF.

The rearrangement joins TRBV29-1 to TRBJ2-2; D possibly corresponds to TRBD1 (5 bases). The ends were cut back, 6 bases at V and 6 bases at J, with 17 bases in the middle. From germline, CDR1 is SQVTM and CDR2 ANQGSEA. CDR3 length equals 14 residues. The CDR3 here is CSVHGQGSAGELFF. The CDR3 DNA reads TGCAGCGTCCACGGGCAGGGTTCGGCCGGGGAGCTGTTTTTT.

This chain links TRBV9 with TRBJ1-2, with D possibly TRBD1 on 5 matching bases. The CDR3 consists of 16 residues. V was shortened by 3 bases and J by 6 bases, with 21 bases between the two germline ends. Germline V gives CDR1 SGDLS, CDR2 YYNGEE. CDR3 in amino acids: CASSALRDSNGNGYTF. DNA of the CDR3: TGTGCCAGCAGCGCTCTCCGGGACTCCAACGGGAATGGCTACACCTTC.

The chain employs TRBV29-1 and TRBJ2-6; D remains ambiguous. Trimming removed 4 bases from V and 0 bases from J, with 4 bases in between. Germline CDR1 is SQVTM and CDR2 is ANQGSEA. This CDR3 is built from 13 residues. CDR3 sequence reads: CSVVSSGANVLTF. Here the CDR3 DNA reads TGCAGCGTTGTTAGCTCTGGGGCCAACGTCCTGACTTTC.

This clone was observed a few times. This CDR3 reads CASSQEGRYQETQYF. CDR3 coding DNA: TGCGCCAGCAGCCAAGAGGGCAGGTACCAAGAGACCCAGTACTTC. J is TRBJ2-5 and V is TRBV4-1; D is undetermined. The germline gives CDR1 MGHRA, CDR2 YSYEKL. This CDR3 has 15 residues. Trimming left V 0 bases short and J 0 bases short, with 8 bases between.

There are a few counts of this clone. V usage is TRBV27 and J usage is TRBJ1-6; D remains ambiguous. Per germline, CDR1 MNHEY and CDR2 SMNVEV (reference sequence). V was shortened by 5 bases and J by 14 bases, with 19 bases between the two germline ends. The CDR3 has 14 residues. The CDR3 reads CASSAKGFVLALHF. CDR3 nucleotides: TGTGCCAGCAGTGCCAAGGGCTTCGTGTTGGCCCTCCACTTT.

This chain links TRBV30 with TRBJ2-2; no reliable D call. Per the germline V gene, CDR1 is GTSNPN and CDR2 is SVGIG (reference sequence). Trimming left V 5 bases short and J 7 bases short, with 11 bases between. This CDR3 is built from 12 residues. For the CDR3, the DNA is TGTGCCTGGGACCACATGATCGGGGAGCTGTTTTTT. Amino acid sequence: CAWDHMIGELFF.

The CDR3 nucleotides are TGTGCCAGCAGCCACGTCCCGGGGACAGATACGCAGTATTTT. This codes for CASSHVPGTDTQYF. The chain recombines TRBV14 with TRBJ2-3; D is possibly TRBD2 (5 bases). The V end lost 3 bases, the J end lost 3 bases, and 10 bases lay between the germline ends. This CDR3 is built from 14 residues. Germline loops: CDR1 SGHDN, CDR2 FVKESK.

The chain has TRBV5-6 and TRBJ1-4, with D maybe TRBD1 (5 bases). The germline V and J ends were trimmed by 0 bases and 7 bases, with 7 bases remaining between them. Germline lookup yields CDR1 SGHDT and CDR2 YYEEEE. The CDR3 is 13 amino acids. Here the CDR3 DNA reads TGTGCCAGCAGCTTGGCAGGGAGTGAAAAACTGTTTTTT. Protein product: CASSLAGSEKLFF.

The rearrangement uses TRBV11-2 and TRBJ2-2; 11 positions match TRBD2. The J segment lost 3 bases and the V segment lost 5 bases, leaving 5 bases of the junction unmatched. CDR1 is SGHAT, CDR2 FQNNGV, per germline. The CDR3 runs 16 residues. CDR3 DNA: TGTGCCAGCAGCCACACTAGCGGGGGACACACCGGGGAGCTGTTTTTT. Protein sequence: CASSHTSGGHTGELFF.

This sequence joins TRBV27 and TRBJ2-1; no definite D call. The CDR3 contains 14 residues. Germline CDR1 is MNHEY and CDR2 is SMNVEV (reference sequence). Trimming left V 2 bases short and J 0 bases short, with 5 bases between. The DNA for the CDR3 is TGTGCCAGCAGTTTAAGGAGCTCCTACAATGAGCAGTTCTTC. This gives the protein CASSLRSSYNEQFF.

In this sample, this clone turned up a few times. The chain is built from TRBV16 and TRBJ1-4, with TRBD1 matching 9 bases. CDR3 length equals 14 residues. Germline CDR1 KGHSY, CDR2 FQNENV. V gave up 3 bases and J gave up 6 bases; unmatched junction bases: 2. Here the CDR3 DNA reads TGTGCCAGCAGCCAGTGGACAGGGGATGAAAAACTGTTTTTT. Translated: CASSQWTGDEKLFF.

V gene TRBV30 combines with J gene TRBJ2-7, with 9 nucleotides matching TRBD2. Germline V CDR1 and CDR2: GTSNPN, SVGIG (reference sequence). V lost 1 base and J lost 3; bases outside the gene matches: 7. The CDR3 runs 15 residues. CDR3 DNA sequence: TGTGCCTGGAGTGCCGCGGGGGGGCCGGACTACGAGCAGTACTTC. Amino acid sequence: CAWSAAGGPDYEQYF.

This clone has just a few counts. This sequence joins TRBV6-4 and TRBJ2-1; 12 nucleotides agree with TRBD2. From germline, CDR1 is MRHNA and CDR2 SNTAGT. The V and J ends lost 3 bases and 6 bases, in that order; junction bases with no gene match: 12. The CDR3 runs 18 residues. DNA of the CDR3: TGTGCCAGCAGTGAACCCACCGGGACTAGCGGGTGGATCAATGAGCAGTTCTTC. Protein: CASSEPTGTSGWINEQFF.

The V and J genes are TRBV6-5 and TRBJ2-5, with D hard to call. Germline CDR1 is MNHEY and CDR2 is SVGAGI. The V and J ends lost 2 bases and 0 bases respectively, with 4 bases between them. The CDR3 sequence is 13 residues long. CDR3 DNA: TGTGCCAGCAGTTACGCCAACCAAGAGACCCAGTACTTC. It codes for CASSYANQETQYF.

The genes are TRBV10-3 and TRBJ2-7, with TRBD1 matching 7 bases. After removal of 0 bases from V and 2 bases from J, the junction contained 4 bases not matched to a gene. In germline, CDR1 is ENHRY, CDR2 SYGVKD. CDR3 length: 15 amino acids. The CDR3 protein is CAISESGDSTYEQYF. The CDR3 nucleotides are TGTGCCATCAGTGAGTCAGGGGACAGCACCTACGAGCAGTACTTC.

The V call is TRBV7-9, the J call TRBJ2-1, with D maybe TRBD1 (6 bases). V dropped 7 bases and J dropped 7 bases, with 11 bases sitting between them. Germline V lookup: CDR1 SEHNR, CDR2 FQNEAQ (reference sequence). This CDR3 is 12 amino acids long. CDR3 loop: CASTETGNEQFF. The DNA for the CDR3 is TGTGCCAGCACCGAGACAGGAAATGAGCAGTTCTTC.

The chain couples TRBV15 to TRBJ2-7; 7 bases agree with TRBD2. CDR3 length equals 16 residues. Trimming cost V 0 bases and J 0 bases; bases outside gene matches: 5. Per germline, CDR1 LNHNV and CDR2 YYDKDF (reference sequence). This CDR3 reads CATSRDGGSSSYEQYF. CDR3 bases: TGTGCCACCAGCAGAGACGGCGGGAGTAGCTCCTACGAGCAGTACTTC.